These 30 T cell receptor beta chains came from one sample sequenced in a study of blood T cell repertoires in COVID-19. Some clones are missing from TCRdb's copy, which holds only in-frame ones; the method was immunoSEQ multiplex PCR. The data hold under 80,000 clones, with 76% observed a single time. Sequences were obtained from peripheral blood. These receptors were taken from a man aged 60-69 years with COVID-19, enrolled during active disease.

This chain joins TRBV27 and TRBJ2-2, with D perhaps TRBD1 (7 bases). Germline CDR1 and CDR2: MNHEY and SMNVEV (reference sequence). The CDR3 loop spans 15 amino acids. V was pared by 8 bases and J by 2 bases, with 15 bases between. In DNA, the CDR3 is TGTGCCAGCCGCAGGGGGGAGGCAAACACCGGGGAGCTGTTTTTT. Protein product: CASRRGEANTGELFF.

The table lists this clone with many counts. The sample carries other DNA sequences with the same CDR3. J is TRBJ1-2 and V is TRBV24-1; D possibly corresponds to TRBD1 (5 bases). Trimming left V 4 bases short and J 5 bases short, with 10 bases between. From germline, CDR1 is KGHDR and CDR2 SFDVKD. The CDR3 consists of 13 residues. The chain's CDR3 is CATSEGQGYGYTF. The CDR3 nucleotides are TGTGCCACCAGTGAAGGGCAGGGTTATGGCTACACCTTC.

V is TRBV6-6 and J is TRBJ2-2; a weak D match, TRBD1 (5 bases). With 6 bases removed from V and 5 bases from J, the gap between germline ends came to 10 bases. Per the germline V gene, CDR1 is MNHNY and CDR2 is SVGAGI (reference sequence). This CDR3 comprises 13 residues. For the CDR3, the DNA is TGTGCCAGCAGCCCCAGGGTTACCGGGGAGCTGTTTTTT. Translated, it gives CASSPRVTGELFF.

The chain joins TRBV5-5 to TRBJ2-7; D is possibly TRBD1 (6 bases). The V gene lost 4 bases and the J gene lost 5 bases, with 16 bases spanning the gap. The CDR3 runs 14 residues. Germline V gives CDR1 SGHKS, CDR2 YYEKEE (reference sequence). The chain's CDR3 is CASSPGQGYNEQYF. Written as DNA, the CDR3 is TGTGCCAGCAGCCCGGGTCAGGGGTACAACGAGCAGTACTTC.

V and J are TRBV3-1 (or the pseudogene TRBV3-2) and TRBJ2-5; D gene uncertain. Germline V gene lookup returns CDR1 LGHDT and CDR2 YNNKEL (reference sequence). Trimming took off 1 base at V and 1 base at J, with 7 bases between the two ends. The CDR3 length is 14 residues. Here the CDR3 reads CASSQVMAQETQYF. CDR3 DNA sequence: TGTGCCAGCAGCCAAGTAATGGCCCAAGAGACCCAGTACTTC.

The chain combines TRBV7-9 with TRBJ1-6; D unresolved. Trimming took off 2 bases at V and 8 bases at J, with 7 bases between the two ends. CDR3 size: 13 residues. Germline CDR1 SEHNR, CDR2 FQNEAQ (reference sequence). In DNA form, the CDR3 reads TGTGCCAGCAGCTTAATCGGGGATTCACCCCTCCACTTT. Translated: CASSLIGDSPLHF.

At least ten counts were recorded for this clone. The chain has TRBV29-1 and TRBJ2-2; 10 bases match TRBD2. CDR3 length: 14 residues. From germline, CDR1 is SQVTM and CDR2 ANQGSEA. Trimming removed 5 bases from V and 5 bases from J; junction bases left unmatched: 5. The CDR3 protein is CSVISGRRTGELFF. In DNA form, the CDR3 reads TGCAGCGTTATTAGCGGGAGGAGGACCGGGGAGCTGTTTTTT.

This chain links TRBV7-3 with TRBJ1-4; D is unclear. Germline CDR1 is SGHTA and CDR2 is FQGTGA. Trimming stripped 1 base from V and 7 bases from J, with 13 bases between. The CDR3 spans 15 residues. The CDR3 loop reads CASSLRGGTGEKLFF. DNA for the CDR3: TGTGCCAGCAGCTTAAGGGGAGGAACGGGTGAAAAACTGTTTTTT.

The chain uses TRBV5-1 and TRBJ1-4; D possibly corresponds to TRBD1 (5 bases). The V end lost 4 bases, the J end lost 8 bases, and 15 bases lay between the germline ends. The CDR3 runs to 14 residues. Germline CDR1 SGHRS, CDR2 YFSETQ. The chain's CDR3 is CASSRQGINEKLFF. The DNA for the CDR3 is TGCGCCAGCAGCCGTCAGGGCATAAACGAAAAACTGTTTTTT.

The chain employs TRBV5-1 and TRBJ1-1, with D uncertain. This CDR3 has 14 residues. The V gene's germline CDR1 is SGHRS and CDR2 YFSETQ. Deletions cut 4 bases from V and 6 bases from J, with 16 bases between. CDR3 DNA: TGCGCCAGCAGCCCGGATCGGGGAAGGGCTGAAGCTTTCTTT. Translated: CASSPDRGRAEAFF.

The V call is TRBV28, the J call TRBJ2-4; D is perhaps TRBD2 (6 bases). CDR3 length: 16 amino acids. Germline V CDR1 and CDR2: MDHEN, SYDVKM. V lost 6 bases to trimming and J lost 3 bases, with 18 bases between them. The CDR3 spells CASSIKGTWGKNIQYF. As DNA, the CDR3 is TGTGCCAGCAGCATAAAAGGGACTTGGGGCAAAAACATTCAGTACTTC.

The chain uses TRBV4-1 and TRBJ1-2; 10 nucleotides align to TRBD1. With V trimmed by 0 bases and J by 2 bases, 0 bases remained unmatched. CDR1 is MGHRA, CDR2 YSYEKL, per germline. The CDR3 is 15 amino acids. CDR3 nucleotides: TGCGCCAGCAGCCAAGAGGGACAGGGGAACTATGGCTACACCTTC. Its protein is CASSQEGQGNYGYTF.

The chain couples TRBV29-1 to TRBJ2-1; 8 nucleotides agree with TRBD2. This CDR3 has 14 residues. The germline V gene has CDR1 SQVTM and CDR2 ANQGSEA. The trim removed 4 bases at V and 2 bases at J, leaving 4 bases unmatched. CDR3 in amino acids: CSVGHGGAYNEQFF. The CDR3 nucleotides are TGCAGCGTTGGACACGGGGGGGCCTACAATGAGCAGTTCTTC.

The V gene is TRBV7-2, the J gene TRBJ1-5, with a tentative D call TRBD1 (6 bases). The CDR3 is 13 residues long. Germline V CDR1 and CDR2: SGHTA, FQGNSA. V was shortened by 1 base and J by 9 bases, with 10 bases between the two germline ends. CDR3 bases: TGTGCCAGCAGCTTAGACAGAGGGGGGCCCCAGCATTTT. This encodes CASSLDRGGPQHF. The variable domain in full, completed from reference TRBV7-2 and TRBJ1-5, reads GAGVSQSPSNKVTEKGKDVELRCDPISGHTALYWYRQSLGQGLEFLIYFQGNSAPDKSGLPSDRFSAERTGGSVSTLTIQRTQQEDSAVYLCASSLDRGGPQHFGDGTRLSIL.

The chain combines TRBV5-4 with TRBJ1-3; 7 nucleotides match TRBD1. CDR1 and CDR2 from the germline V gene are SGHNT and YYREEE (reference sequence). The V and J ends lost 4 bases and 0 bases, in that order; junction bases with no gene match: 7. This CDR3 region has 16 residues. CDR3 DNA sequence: TGTGCCAGCAGCCTTCCGGGACAGAACTCTGGAAACACCATATATTTT. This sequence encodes CASSLPGQNSGNTIYF.

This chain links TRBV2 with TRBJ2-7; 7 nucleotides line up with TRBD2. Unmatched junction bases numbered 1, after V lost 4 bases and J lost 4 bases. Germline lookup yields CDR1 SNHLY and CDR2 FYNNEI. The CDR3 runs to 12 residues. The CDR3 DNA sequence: TGTGCCAGCAGTGTTAGCGGGTACGAGCAGTACTTC. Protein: CASSVSGYEQYF. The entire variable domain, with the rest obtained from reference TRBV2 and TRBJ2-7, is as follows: EPEVTQTPSHQVTQMGQEVILRCVPISNHLYFYWYRQILGQKVEFLVSFYNNEISEKSEIFDDQFSVERPDGSNFTLKIRSTKLEDSAMYFCASSVSGYEQYFGPGTRLTVT.

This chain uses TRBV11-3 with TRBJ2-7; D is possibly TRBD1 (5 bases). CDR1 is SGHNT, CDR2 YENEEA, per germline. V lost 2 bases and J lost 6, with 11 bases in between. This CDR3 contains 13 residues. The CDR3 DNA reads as TGTGCCAGCAGCTTAATGCGACAGTCCGAGCAGTACTTC. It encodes CASSLMRQSEQYF.

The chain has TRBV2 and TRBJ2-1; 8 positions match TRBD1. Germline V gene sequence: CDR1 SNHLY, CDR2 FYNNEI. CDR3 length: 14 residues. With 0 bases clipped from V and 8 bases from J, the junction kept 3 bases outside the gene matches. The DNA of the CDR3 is TGTGCCAGCAGTGAAGCGCCAGGGGGCTATGAGCAGTTCTTC. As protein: CASSEAPGGYEQFF.

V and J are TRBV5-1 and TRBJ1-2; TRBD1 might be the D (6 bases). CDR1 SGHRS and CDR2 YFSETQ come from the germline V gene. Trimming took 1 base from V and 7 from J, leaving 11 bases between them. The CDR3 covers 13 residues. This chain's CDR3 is CASSLNRDRGYTF. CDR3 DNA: TGCGCCAGCAGCTTGAACAGGGACCGTGGCTACACCTTC.

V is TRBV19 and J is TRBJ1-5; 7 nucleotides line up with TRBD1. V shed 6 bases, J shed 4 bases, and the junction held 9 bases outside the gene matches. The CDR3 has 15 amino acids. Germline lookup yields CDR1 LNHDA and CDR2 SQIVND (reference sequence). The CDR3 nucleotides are TGTGCCAGTAGCCCGGGACAGCGCCTAAATCAGCCCCAGCATTTT. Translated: CASSPGQRLNQPQHF.

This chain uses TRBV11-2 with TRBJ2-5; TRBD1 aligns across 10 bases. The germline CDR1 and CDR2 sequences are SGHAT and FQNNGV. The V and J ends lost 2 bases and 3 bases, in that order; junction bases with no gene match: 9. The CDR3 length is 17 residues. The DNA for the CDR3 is TGTGCCAGCAGCTTACTTGACAGGGGGCGAGTAGAAGAGACCCAGTACTTC. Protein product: CASSLLDRGRVEETQYF. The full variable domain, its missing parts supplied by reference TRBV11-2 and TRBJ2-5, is EAGVAQSPRYKIIEKRQSVAFWCNPISGHATLYWYQQILGQGPKLLIQFQNNGVVDDSQLPKDRFSAERLKGVDSTLKIQPAKLEDSAVYLCASSLLDRGRVEETQYFGPGTRLLVL.

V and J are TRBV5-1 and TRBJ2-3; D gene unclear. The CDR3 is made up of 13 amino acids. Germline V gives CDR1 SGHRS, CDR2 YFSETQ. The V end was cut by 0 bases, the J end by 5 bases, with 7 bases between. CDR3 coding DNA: TGCGCCAGCAGCTTGGAGTTAGAAGATACGCAGTATTTT. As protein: CASSLELEDTQYF.

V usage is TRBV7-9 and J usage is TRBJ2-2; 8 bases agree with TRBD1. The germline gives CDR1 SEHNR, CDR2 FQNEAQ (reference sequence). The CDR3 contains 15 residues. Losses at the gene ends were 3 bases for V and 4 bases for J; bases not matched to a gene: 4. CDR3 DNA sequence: TGTGCCAGCAGCTTCCAGGGGGCGGCCACCGGGGAGCTGTTTTTT. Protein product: CASSFQGAATGELFF.

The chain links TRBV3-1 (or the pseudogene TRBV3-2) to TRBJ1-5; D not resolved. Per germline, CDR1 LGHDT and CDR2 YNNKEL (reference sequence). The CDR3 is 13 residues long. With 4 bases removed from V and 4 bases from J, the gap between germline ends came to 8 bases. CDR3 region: CASSPPGNQPQHF. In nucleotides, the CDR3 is TGTGCCAGCAGCCCGCCGGGGAATCAGCCCCAGCATTTT.

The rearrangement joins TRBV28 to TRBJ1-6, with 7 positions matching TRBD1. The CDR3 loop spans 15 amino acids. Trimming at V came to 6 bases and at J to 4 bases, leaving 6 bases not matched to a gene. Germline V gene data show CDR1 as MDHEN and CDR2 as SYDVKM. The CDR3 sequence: CASRQQGLYNSPLHF. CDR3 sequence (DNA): TGTGCCAGCAGGCAACAGGGGTTGTATAATTCACCCCTCCACTTT. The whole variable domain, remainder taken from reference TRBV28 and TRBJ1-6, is DVKVTQSSRYLVKRTGEKVFLECVQDMDHENMFWYRQDPGLGLRLIYFSYDVKMKEKGDIPEGYSVSREKKERFSLILESASTNQTSMYLCASRQQGLYNSPLHFGNGTRLTVT.

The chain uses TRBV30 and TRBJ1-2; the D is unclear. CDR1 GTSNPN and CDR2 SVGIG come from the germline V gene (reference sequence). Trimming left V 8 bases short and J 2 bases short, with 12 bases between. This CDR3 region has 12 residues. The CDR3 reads CAGDGINYGYTF. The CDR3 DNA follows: TGTGCCGGAGACGGCATCAACTATGGCTACACCTTC.

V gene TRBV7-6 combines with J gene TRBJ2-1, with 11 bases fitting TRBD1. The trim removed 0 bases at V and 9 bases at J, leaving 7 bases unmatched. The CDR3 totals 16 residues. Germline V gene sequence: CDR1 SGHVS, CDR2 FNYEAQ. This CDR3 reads CASSLAGDRGWGEQFF. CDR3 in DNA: TGTGCCAGCAGCTTAGCCGGGGACAGGGGGTGGGGTGAGCAGTTCTTC.

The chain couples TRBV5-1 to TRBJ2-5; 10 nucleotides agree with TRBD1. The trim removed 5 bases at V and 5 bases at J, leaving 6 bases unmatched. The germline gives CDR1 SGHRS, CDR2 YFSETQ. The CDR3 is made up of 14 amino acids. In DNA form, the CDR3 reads TGCGCCAGCAGACCGACAGGGGGCGACGAGACCCAGTACTTC. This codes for CASRPTGGDETQYF.

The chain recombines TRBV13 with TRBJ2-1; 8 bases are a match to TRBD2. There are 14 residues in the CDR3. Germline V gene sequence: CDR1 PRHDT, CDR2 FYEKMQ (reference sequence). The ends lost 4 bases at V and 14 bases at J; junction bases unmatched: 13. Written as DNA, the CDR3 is TGTGCCAGCAGCTCACCCCTTCTAGCGGGCGAGGAGTTCTTC. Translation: CASSSPLLAGEEFF. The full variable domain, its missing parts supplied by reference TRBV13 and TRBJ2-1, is AAGVIQSPRHLIKEKRETATLKCYPIPRHDTVYWYQQGPGQDPQFLISFYEKMQSDKGSIPDRFSAQQFSDYHSELNMSSLELGDSALYFCASSSPLLAGEEFFGPGTRLTVL.

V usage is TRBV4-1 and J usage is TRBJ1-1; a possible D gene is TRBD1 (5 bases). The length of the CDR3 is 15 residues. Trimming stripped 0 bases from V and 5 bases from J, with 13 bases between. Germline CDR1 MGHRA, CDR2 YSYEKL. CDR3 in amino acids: CASSQDGWKGTEAFF. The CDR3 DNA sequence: TGCGCCAGCAGCCAAGATGGGTGGAAGGGGACTGAAGCTTTCTTT.